Below are 2 T cell receptor beta chains sequenced from a single sample in a study of spatial heterogeneity in lung cancer. TCRdb ran MiXCR on the 5' RACE reads and lists one entry per CDR3 protein. The sample carries just over 9,500 distinct CDR3 sequences, 8.7% recorded once. The time point was: sample taken at primary tumor resection. Study observations and caveats: Higher tumor mutation counts went along with higher counts of expanded intratumoral alpha and beta TCRs.

For these receptors, no antigen is known. Here the sequenced sample was lung tumor tissue, taken at surgery. These receptors were taken from a female donor with early-stage non-small cell lung cancer.

This clonotype appeared many times. The V and J genes are TRBV6-1 and TRBJ1-6; D unclear. Germline-derived CDR1 and CDR2 are MNHNS and SASEGT. V was trimmed by 6 bases and J by 4 bases, leaving 19 bases between them. This CDR3 spans 17 amino acids. CDR3 sequence: CASSPKGGPLYNSPLHF. The CDR3 DNA reads TGTGCCAGCAGCCCGAAAGGCGGGCCCCTGTATAATTCACCCCTCCACTTT.

This clonotype was seen at least ten times. This sequence joins TRBV5-4 and TRBJ2-3; D remains ambiguous. The CDR3 is 15 residues long. CDR1 SGHNT and CDR2 YYREEE come from the germline V gene (reference sequence). The ends were cut back, 1 base at V and 2 bases at J, with 11 bases in the middle. CDR3 nucleotide sequence: TGTGCCAGCAGCTTGAGCAGTCAACTCACAGATACGCAGTATTTT. Protein: CASSLSSQLTDTQYF.